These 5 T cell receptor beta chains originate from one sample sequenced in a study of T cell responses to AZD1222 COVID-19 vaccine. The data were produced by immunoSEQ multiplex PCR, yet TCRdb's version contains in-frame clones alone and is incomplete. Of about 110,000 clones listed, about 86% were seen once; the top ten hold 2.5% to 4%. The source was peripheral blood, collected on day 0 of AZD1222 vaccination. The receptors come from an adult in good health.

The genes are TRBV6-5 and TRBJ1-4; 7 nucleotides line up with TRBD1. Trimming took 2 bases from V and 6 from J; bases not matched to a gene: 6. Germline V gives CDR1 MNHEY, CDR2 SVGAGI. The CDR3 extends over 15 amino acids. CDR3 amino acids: CASSYSRGPDEKLFF. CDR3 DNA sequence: TGTGCCAGCAGTTACAGTAGGGGGCCGGATGAAAAACTGTTTTTT.

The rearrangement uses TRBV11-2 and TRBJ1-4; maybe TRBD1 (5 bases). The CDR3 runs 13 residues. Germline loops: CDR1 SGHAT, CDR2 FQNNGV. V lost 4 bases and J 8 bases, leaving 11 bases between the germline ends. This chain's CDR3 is CASSWGRGEKLFF. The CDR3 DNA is TGTGCCAGCAGCTGGGGCCGGGGGGAAAAACTGTTTTTT.

The chain's CDR3 is CASSLQETGKDGYTF. CDR3 sequence (DNA): TGCGCCAGCAGCTTACAGGAAACGGGAAAGGATGGCTACACCTTC. The chain joins TRBV5-1 to TRBJ1-2; perhaps TRBD1 as D (5 bases). V was shortened by 2 bases and J by 6 bases, with 17 bases between the two germline ends. Germline CDR1 reads SGHRS; CDR2 reads YFSETQ. This CDR3 is built from 15 residues.

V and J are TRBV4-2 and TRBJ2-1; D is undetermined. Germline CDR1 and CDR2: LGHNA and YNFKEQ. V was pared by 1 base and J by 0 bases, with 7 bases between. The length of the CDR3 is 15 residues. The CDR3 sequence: CASSQGVGSYNEQFF. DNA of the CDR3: TGTGCCAGCAGCCAAGGGGTTGGCTCCTACAATGAGCAGTTCTTC.

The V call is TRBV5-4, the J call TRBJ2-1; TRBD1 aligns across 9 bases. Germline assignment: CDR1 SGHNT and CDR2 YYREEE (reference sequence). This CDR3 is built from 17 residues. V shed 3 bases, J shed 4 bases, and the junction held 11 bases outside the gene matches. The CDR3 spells CASSWGTGIEVYNEQFF. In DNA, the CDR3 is TGTGCCAGCAGCTGGGGGACAGGGATAGAGGTATACAATGAGCAGTTCTTC.